The entry below gives a single T cell receptor (beta chain) sequence along with its context. The antigen is undetermined. The final CDR3 position lacks the conserved phenylalanine or tryptophan, pointing to a likely read error. The sample belongs to a study of Tregs in tolerant kidney transplant recipients. Overall study findings and caveats: Nucleotide sequences could not be compared across some patients' samples due to primer changes.

Sequenced by immunoSEQ multiplex PCR; TCRdb stores in-frame clones only, minus some. The sample has tens of thousands of clones; roughly 90% are singletons. The nonmyeloablative bone marrow transplants came from related graft donors, with transient mixed chimerism. CDR3 length equals 13 residues. CDR1 and CDR2 (germline): KGHSH, LQKENI. The V end lost 5 bases, the J end lost 7 bases, and 14 bases lay between the germline ends. This rearrangement joins TRBV18 to TRBJ1-2, with D tentatively TRBD1 (6 bases). Material: CD4+ T cells from blood (PBMCs), obtained 24 months after the transplant. The source of this sequence is a human patient who received a combined kidney and bone marrow transplant. Some T cells may have originated in the graft donor. CDR3 nucleotides: TGTGCCAGCTCAGCCGGGACACGGGGTGGCTACACCCTC. This translates into CASSAGTRGGYTL.